This TCR delta chain was found in a study of γδ T cells in repeated Plasmodium falciparum infection. Overall study context: The natural-infection arm compared Malian children under seasonal malaria with matched Australian children. Sampling occurred at baseline, pre-infection for selected infections, and 21 days post-infection.

Losses at the gene ends were 5 bases for V and 0 bases for J; bases not matched to a gene: 10. Germline CDR1 VTNFRS, CDR2 LTSSGIE (reference sequence). CDR3 length: 16 amino acids. Vgamma9/Vdelta2+ and Vdelta2-negative gammadelta T cells were flow-sorted from PBMC for bulk sequencing. This clone came up a few times. Its target is unknown. The protein that TCRdb holds for this DNA derives from a much larger clone and differs from the translated DNA at residue 9, which likely indicates a read error; the protein shown here is translated from the DNA. Findings and limits, study-wide: Many TCRgamma sequences overlapped between individuals in stable Vgamma9/Vdelta2+ repertoires.

TCRdb re-analyzed the multiplex PCR reads via CATT. The table lists 45,000 to 60,000 delta-chain clones, about 1.9% of them singletons. V is TRAV36/DV7 and J is TRDJ1, with 10 bases lining up with TRDD3. The J gene, absent from TCRdb, was called here by matching the DNA to germline. The sequencing input was gamma-delta T cells from blood. The clonotype comes from a pool of human donors (malaria-infected and uninfected, not separated). The CDR3 DNA reads as TGTGCTGTAGGTATTGGGGGATACCCGTACACCGATAAACTCATCTTT. It translates to CAVGIGGYPYTDKLIF.